What follows are 32 T cell receptor beta chains derived from one specimen sequenced in a study of blood T cell repertoires in COVID-19. Sequencing was performed with immunoSEQ multiplex PCR; in TCRdb, only in-frame clones are kept and a portion is missing. The sample records about 43,000 clones, about 85% being singletons. Sequenced: peripheral blood. The receptor set was obtained from a woman aged 80 or over with acute or convalescent COVID-19.

This chain connects TRBV13 to TRBJ1-1; D is uncertain. The CDR3 is made up of 13 amino acids. V gave up 3 bases and J gave up 8 bases, with 13 bases separating them. CDR1 and CDR2 (germline): PRHDT, FYEKMQ (reference sequence). CDR3 in amino acids: CASSLELSFEAFF. CDR3 sequence (DNA): TGTGCCAGCAGCTTGGAGCTATCTTTCGAAGCTTTCTTT.

The chain has TRBV5-1 and TRBJ2-3; 12 bases map to TRBD1. Trimming at V came to 5 bases and at J to 6 bases, leaving 13 bases not matched to a gene. The CDR3 sequence is 17 residues long. The germline CDR1 and CDR2 sequences are SGHRS and YFSETQ. The CDR3 reads CASSRPPGQGARDTQYF. The CDR3 coding sequence is TGCGCCAGCAGTCGTCCCCCGGGACAGGGGGCGCGGGATACGCAGTATTTT.

V usage is TRBV6-4 and J usage is TRBJ1-1, with a possible D match to TRBD1 (6 bases). The germline V and J ends were trimmed by 4 bases and 3 bases, with 9 bases remaining between them. This CDR3 is 13 amino acids long. Germline CDR1 MRHNA, CDR2 SNTAGT. The CDR3 loop is CASSVEGDTEAFF. CDR3 bases: TGTGCCAGCAGTGTCGAGGGGGACACTGAAGCTTTCTTT.

This clone was picked up one time. The chain is built from TRBV7-2 and TRBJ1-2; TRBD1 matches at 7 bases. CDR3 length: 14 amino acids. The germline gives CDR1 SGHTA, CDR2 FQGNSA. V shed 5 bases, J shed 8 bases, and the junction held 11 bases outside the gene matches. The CDR3 DNA follows: TGTGCCAGCAGCCGCAACAGGGGAGGCAGGGGCTACACCTTC. It encodes CASSRNRGGRGYTF.

The count of this clone is one. The chain recombines TRBV5-1 with TRBJ2-2, with TRBD1 matching over 8 bases. The CDR3 length is 16 residues. Trimming at V came to 1 base and at J to 4 bases, leaving 6 bases not matched to a gene. Per germline, CDR1 SGHRS and CDR2 YFSETQ. The CDR3 nucleotides read TGCGCCAGCAGCTTGATCGGACAGGGAGGCACCGGGGAGCTGTTTTTT. Translated: CASSLIGQGGTGELFF.

In the case of this clone: Other DNA variants within this sample encode the same CDR3. Here the CDR3 DNA reads TGTGCCAGTAGTATAGGTGGCAGCTCCTATAATTCACCCCTCCACTTT. This codes for CASSIGGSSYNSPLHF. The J gene is TRBJ1-6, the V gene TRBV19; unclear D gene. V was cut by 1 base and J by 0 bases, with 7 bases left in between. CDR1 is LNHDA and CDR2 is SQIVND in the germline V gene (reference sequence). The CDR3 covers 16 residues.

The rearrangement joins TRBV25-1 to TRBJ2-7, with D possibly being TRBD1 (6 bases). The CDR3 consists of 11 residues. The V end was cut by 8 bases, the J end by 3 bases, with 8 bases between. Germline CDR1 MGHDK, CDR2 SYGVNS. This CDR3 reads CASRGHYEQYF. The CDR3 bases are TGTGCCAGCCGGGGACACTACGAGCAGTACTTC.

The rearrangement joins TRBV6-1 to TRBJ1-3; 7 positions agree with TRBD1. Germline values: CDR1 MNHNS, CDR2 SASEGT. This CDR3 comprises 19 residues. After removal of 6 bases from V and 4 bases from J, the junction contained 21 bases not matched to a gene. CDR3 sequence: CASSEFGPRLTGVGNTIYF. The CDR3 DNA reads as TGTGCCAGCAGCGAATTCGGACCCCGCCTTACAGGGGTAGGAAACACCATATATTTT.

The chain employs TRBV2 and TRBJ2-5; 8 positions agree with TRBD1. V was pared by 7 bases and J by 2 bases, with 12 bases of the junction left unmatched. This CDR3 is 16 amino acids long. Germline lookup yields CDR1 SNHLY and CDR2 FYNNEI. CDR3 nucleotide sequence: TGTGCCAGCAAGAGCCTGGACAGGGATATTCAAGAGACCCAGTACTTC. Its translation: CASKSLDRDIQETQYF. The full variable domain, with the rest looked up from reference TRBV2 and TRBJ2-5, is EPEVTQTPSHQVTQMGQEVILRCVPISNHLYFYWYRQILGQKVEFLVSFYNNEISEKSEIFDDQFSVERPDGSNFTLKIRSTKLEDSAMYFCASKSLDRDIQETQYFGPGTRLLVL.

The rearrangement links TRBV5-5 to TRBJ2-1, with D hard to call. Germline V gene lookup returns CDR1 SGHKS and CDR2 YYEKEE (reference sequence). The CDR3 consists of 17 residues. The V end was cut by 0 bases, the J end by 2 bases, with 15 bases between. The CDR3 nucleotides are TGTGCCAGCAGCTTGGCGTACTCAGCGTCCCCCTACAATGAGCAGTTCTTC. Translating gives CASSLAYSASPYNEQFF.

This chain connects TRBV5-5 to TRBJ1-2; D gene uncertain. Per germline, CDR1 SGHKS and CDR2 YYEKEE (reference sequence). V gave up 1 base and J gave up 1 base, with 5 bases separating them. The CDR3 loop spans 13 amino acids. The CDR3 loop is CASSLNSNYGYTF. CDR3 coding DNA: TGTGCCAGCAGCTTGAACAGTAACTATGGCTACACCTTC.

The chain combines TRBV6-5 with TRBJ1-5; D not certain. The CDR3 has 14 amino acids. The V end lost 6 bases, the J end lost 8 bases, and 17 bases lay between the germline ends. Germline-derived CDR1 and CDR2 are MNHEY and SVGAGI. The CDR3 sequence: CASRTGWQVEPQHF. As DNA, the CDR3 is TGTGCCAGCAGAACGGGGTGGCAAGTGGAGCCCCAGCATTTT.

The CDR3 spells CASSLDRGPGEDTQYF. DNA for the CDR3: TGTGCCAGCAGCCTCGATAGGGGCCCGGGGGAAGATACGCAGTATTTT. This chain uses TRBV7-9 with TRBJ2-3, with D tentatively TRBD2 (6 bases). The CDR3 spans 16 residues. Deletions cut 5 bases from V and 5 bases from J, with 20 bases between. Germline values: CDR1 SEHNR, CDR2 FQNEAQ (reference sequence).

CDR3 protein: CAYSSPGGKSNYGYTF. The DNA for the CDR3 is TGTGCCTACTCTTCCCCCGGCGGGAAGTCTAACTATGGCTACACCTTC. This sequence joins TRBV7-9 and TRBJ1-2, with D unclear. Germline CDR1 is SEHNR and CDR2 is FQNEAQ (reference sequence). The CDR3 is 16 residues long. The V end was cut by 11 bases, the J end by 0 bases, with 22 bases between.

This clone was observed a handful of times. As DNA, the CDR3 is TGTGCCAGCAGCTTGGGGCAGGGGGACACCGGGGAGCTGTTTTTT. It specifies CASSLGQGDTGELFF. The V call is TRBV7-8, the J call TRBJ2-2; 7 bases map to TRBD1. The CDR3 sequence is 15 residues long. V was pared by 3 bases and J by 3 bases, with 4 bases of the junction left unmatched. Germline V gene data show CDR1 as SGHVS and CDR2 as FQNEAQ.

V is TRBV19 and J is TRBJ2-1, with TRBD2 matching over 10 bases. V lost 1 base and J lost 6; bases outside the gene matches: 3. CDR3 length: 15 amino acids. Germline V gene data show CDR1 as LNHDA and CDR2 as SQIVND (reference sequence). The chain's CDR3 is CASSIGAGGLNEQFF. In nucleotides, the CDR3 is TGTGCCAGTAGTATAGGAGCGGGGGGGCTCAATGAGCAGTTCTTC.

The chain is built from TRBV6-2 or TRBV6-3 and TRBJ2-2; 7 bases are shared with TRBD1. The CDR3 extends over 12 amino acids. With 5 bases clipped from V and 13 bases from J, the junction kept 7 bases outside the gene matches. Germline values: CDR1 MNHEY, CDR2 SVGEGT. The CDR3 DNA follows: TGTGCCAGCAGTCGGGACAGCCCATCGCTGTTTTTT. Its translation: CASSRDSPSLFF.

This chain links TRBV5-1 with TRBJ2-3; possible D gene TRBD1, 6 bases. From germline, CDR1 is SGHRS and CDR2 YFSETQ. CDR3 length equals 15 residues. V lost 1 base and J 4 bases, leaving 13 bases between the germline ends. CDR3 coding DNA: TGCGCCAGCAGCTTGTCCGAGACAGGACCAGATACGCAGTATTTT. It encodes CASSLSETGPDTQYF.

This chain connects TRBV7-8 to TRBJ1-4; 7 positions match TRBD1. This CDR3 contains 15 residues. V dropped 3 bases and J dropped 7; count of bases not matched to a gene: 8. Germline values: CDR1 SGHVS, CDR2 FQNEAQ. Here the CDR3 reads CASSLPGTDLEKLFF. The DNA of the CDR3 is TGTGCCAGCAGCTTGCCCGGGACAGATCTTGAAAAACTGTTTTTT.

The rearrangement links TRBV4-3 to TRBJ2-3; possibly TRBD2 for D (6 bases). This CDR3 has 15 residues. The ends were cut back, 0 bases at V and 4 bases at J, with 11 bases in the middle. CDR1 and CDR2 from the germline V gene are LGHNA and YSLEER. CDR3 DNA sequence: TGCGCCAGCAGCCAAGATATGGGGGGTTCAGATACGCAGTATTTT. Translation: CASSQDMGGSDTQYF.

The CDR3 here is CASSSGQVNSPLHF. CDR3 sequence (DNA): TGTGCCAGCAGTTCGGGACAGGTCAATTCACCCCTCCACTTT. V gene TRBV6-5 combines with J gene TRBJ1-6, with 8 bases fitting TRBD1. Per the germline V gene, CDR1 is MNHEY and CDR2 is SVGAGI. The CDR3 has 14 residues. Germline trimming cut 4 bases from V and 7 bases from J; bases unmatched to any gene: 3.

J is TRBJ1-1 and V is TRBV18; D might be TRBD1 (5 bases). This CDR3 contains 14 residues. CDR1 is KGHSH, CDR2 LQKENI, per germline. Trimming cost V 5 bases and J 3 bases, with 13 bases left between them. CDR3 nucleotides: TGTGCCAGCTCATCTCAACAGGTAGACACTGAAGCTTTCTTT. As protein: CASSSQQVDTEAFF.

J is TRBJ2-7 and V is TRBV5-5; 8 bases are shared with TRBD1. V was pared by 0 bases and J by 5 bases, with 1 base of the junction left unmatched. Germline V CDR1 and CDR2: SGHKS, YYEKEE (reference sequence). The length of the CDR3 is 13 residues. The CDR3 region has the DNA TGTGCCAGCAGCTTGGGACAGGGGAACGAGCAGTACTTC. Amino acid sequence: CASSLGQGNEQYF.

The chain has TRBV2 and TRBJ1-1; D possibly corresponds to TRBD1 (5 bases). Trimming removed 11 bases at V and 7 bases at J, with 20 bases between. The CDR3 covers 13 residues. Germline CDR1 and CDR2: SNHLY and FYNNEI. The CDR3, as DNA: TGTGCCGGATCCAGGGAAGGGGTTGGTGAAGCTTTCTTT. The encoded protein is CAGSREGVGEAFF.

This chain links TRBV7-8 with TRBJ1-5; TRBD1 matches at 7 bases. This CDR3 has 15 residues. The J segment lost 5 bases and the V segment lost 0 bases, leaving 4 bases of the junction unmatched. Germline V gene data show CDR1 as SGHVS and CDR2 as FQNEAQ. The CDR3 spells CASSLAGGQYQPQHF. DNA of the CDR3: TGTGCCAGCAGCTTAGCGGGGGGACAGTATCAGCCCCAGCATTTT.

The chain carries TRBV6-5 and TRBJ1-1; D gene ambiguous. Germline V gives CDR1 MNHEY, CDR2 SVGAGI. The V end was cut by 6 bases, the J end by 2 bases, with 7 bases between. The CDR3 has 12 amino acids. CDR3: CASRRTNTEAFF. CDR3 in DNA: TGTGCCAGCAGGAGAACTAACACTGAAGCTTTCTTT.

The chain has TRBV6-6 and TRBJ2-3; TRBD2 aligns across 12 bases. CDR3 length: 16 amino acids. Germline CDR1 reads MNHNY; CDR2 reads SVGAGI (reference sequence). The V and J ends lost 4 bases and 1 base, in that order; junction bases with no gene match: 3. The CDR3 here is CASSSWTSGGTDTQYF. Written as DNA, the CDR3 is TGTGCCAGCAGTTCCTGGACTAGCGGGGGCACAGATACGCAGTATTTT.

The V and J genes are TRBV5-1 and TRBJ2-3, with 10 positions matching TRBD1. V trimming: 7 bases; J trimming: 4 bases; junction bases outside the gene matches: 6. CDR3 size: 14 residues. Germline loops: CDR1 SGHRS, CDR2 YFSETQ. CDR3 sequence: CASFGGQGSDTQYF. CDR3 DNA sequence: TGCGCCAGCTTCGGGGGACAGGGGTCAGATACGCAGTATTTT.

This chain links TRBV2 with TRBJ2-2; 11 positions match TRBD1. Germline trimming cut 3 bases from V and 4 bases from J; bases unmatched to any gene: 1. This CDR3 is 15 amino acids long. Germline lookup yields CDR1 SNHLY and CDR2 FYNNEI. The CDR3 region has the DNA TGTGCCAGCAGTGATGGGACAGGGGGCACCGGGGAGCTGTTTTTT. Its translation is CASSDGTGGTGELFF.

This rearrangement joins TRBV6-2 or TRBV6-3 to TRBJ1-4, with unresolved D. V lost 5 bases to trimming and J lost 8 bases, with 15 bases between them. The CDR3 runs to 14 residues. CDR1 is MNHEY, CDR2 SVGEGT, per germline. As DNA, the CDR3 is TGTGCCAGCAGTGCCGGGAGGACTCGGGAAAAACTGTTTTTT. Translated: CASSAGRTREKLFF.

The V and J genes are TRBV4-2 and TRBJ1-6; weak D call: TRBD1 (6 bases). V was trimmed by 4 bases and J by 4 bases, leaving 14 bases between them. The CDR3 loop spans 16 amino acids. Germline V gives CDR1 LGHNA, CDR2 YNFKEQ. DNA for the CDR3: TGTGCCAGCAGCCCCGAGGGGGTCTCTTATAATTCACCCCTCCACTTT. Translated: CASSPEGVSYNSPLHF.

V is TRBV15 and J is TRBJ1-3; a possible D gene is TRBD1 (6 bases). Germline V gene data show CDR1 as LNHNV and CDR2 as YYDKDF (reference sequence). The CDR3 consists of 17 residues. The V gene lost 0 bases and the J gene lost 3 bases, with 15 bases spanning the gap. The CDR3 loop reads CATSRDKATGHGNTIYF. In DNA, the CDR3 is TGTGCCACCAGCAGAGATAAAGCAACAGGGCATGGAAACACCATATATTTT.